This T cell receptor beta chain was profiled in a study of T cells in localized non-small cell lung cancer (dated by TCRdb to the early 2020s). Looking at the study overall: Comparing tumors with uninvolved tumor-adjacent lungs, the study looked at the T cell repertoires of a few hundred patients with early-stage NSCLC. All 230 or so NSCLC patients in the cohort were treatment-naive and had localized lung tumors that were resected. Of the NSCLC patients, about 130 were male and around 97 were female, and the mean age was approximately 66 years.

Study-wide conclusions, independent of this receptor: Because the study design was exploratory, TCR variables were selected using unadjusted p-values without false-discovery rate correction. Because multi-region sequencing of the tumors was not done, intratumor heterogeneity could not be ruled out. A median of around 57 of the top 100 tumor clones were detected in paired uninvolved adjacent lung, and 25 to 35 of these tumor clones were also found among the top 100 clones of the paired uninvolved adjacent lung. Higher blood T cell density associated with longer overall survival, while higher adjacent-lung clonality associated with shorter survival. Uninvolved tumor-adjacent lung showed the highest T cell clonality, higher than tumor, which suggests more focused antigenic responses in the uninvolved tumor-adjacent lung.

The immunoSEQ Assay was used to sequence TCR beta CDR3 regions from DNA. On the authors' methods: To compute T cell density, TCR beta template counts were normalized to usable DNA, which was estimated by amplifying housekeeping genes. The preseqR package was used to estimate richness by extrapolating to 400,000 templates for PBMC samples and to 120,000 templates for tissue samples. Clonality was defined by subtracting Pielou's evenness from one. Tissue-enriched TCRs were identified by differential abundance testing using productive amino-acid clonotypes, minimum total count 5 and alpha 0.1. The Jaccard Index and the Morisita Overlap Index were used to measure how much the repertoires overlapped between compartments. TCR beta CDR3s were clustered by GLIPH together with public tetramer-defined viral CDR3s, and at least three viral sequences plus V-gene enrichment were required for viral motifs. In TCRdb, the immuneACCESS table is reduced to in-frame sequences with V and J assigned. These tables do not hold every clone; where another copy was compared, an unresolved V gene accounts for under half, and the others remain unexplained. V and J calls plus clone size are reproduced from that table; the DNA served to infer D and trimming. The sample table records some 24,000 clones; 70% to 90% of these occur just once. Roughly 6% of the sample is held by the ten biggest clonotypes.

Cut back by 6 bases and 13 bases, the V and J ends lie 16 bases apart. The germline V gene (reference sequence) sets CDR1 to SEHNR and CDR2 to FQNEAQ. Taken from cysteine to phenylalanine, the CDR3 has 12 residues. The entry retains the CDR3 DNA only, 36 bases that are in frame from base 1. Worth noting for this clone: No antigen is known for it. No per-base quality is available; no much larger clone lies one base away.

At diagnosis, tumor, uninvolved tumor-adjacent lung and peripheral blood were collected and then preserved as a mix of FFPE and fresh-frozen material. For TCR repertoire profiling, blood samples were analyzed as peripheral blood mononuclear cells. Sequencing used peripheral blood, obtained before any cancer treatment. The receptor was isolated from a male donor at least 60 years old with stage II squamous cell lung carcinoma. This chain is built from TRBV7-9 and TRBJ2-1, and perhaps TRBD1 as D gene, on 5 matching bases. The CDR3 in this case is CASSSGAGPQFF. The DNA is TGTGCCAGCAGTTCTGGGGCAGGCCCCCAGTTCTTC.